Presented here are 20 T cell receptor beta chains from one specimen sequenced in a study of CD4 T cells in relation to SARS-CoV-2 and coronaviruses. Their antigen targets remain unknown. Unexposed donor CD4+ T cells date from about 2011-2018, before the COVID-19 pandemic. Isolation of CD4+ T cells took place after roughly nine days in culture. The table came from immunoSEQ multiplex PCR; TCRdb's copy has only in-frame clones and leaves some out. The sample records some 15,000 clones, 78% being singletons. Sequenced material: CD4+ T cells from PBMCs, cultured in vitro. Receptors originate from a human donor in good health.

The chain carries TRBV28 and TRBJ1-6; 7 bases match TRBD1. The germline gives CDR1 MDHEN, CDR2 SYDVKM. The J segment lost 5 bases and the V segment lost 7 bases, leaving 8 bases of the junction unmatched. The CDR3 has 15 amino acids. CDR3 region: CASNPTGPNNSPLHF. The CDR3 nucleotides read TGTGCCAGCAACCCGACAGGGCCAAATAATTCACCCCTCCACTTT.

CDR3 sequence (DNA): TGTGCCAGTGGGGACTCCCCCTACGAGCAGTACTTC. It specifies CASGDSPYEQYF. The V and J genes are TRBV19 and TRBJ2-7; D is perhaps TRBD2 (6 bases). V shed 8 bases and J shed 2 bases, with 10 bases lying between them. The CDR3 runs to 12 residues. The germline gives CDR1 LNHDA, CDR2 SQIVND (reference sequence).

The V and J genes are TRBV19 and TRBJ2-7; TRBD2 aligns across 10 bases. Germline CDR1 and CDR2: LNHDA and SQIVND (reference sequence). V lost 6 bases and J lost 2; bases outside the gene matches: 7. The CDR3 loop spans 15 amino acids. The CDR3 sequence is CASSSGLAITYEQYF. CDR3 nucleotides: TGTGCCAGTAGCTCGGGACTAGCGATTACCTACGAGCAGTACTTC. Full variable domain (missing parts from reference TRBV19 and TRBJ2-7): DGGITQSPKYLFRKEGQNVTLSCEQNLNHDAMYWYRQDPGQGLRLIYYSQIVNDFQKGDIAEGYSVSREKKESFPLTVTSAQKNPTAFYLCASSSGLAITYEQYFGPGTRLTVT.

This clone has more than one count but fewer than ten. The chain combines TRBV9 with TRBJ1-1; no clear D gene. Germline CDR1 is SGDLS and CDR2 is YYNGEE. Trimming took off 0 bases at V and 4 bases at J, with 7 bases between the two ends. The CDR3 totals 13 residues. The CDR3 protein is CASSVDGSTEAFF. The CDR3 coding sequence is TGTGCCAGCAGCGTAGACGGGAGCACTGAAGCTTTCTTT.

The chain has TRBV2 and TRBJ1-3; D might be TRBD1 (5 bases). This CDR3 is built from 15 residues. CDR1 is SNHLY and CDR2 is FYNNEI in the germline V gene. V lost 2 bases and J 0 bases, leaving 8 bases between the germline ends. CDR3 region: CASSEQGISGNTIYF. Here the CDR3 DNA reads TGTGCCAGCAGTGAACAGGGCATCTCTGGAAACACCATATATTTT.

The CDR3 reads CASSWDRGSYEQYF. CDR3 bases: TGTGCCAGCAGCTGGGACAGGGGGTCCTACGAGCAGTACTTC. The V gene is TRBV5-6, the J gene TRBJ2-7, with 11 bases that match TRBD1. CDR1 and CDR2 (germline): SGHDT, YYEEEE. V lost 3 bases and J lost 1; bases outside the gene matches: 0. This CDR3 has 14 amino acids.

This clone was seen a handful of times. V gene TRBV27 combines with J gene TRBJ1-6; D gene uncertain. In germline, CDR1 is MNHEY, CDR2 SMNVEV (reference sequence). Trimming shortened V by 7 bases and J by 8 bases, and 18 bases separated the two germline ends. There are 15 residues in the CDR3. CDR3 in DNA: TGTGCCAGCAATCGCGGGCGGCTAGACCATTCACCCCTCCACTTT. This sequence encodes CASNRGRLDHSPLHF.

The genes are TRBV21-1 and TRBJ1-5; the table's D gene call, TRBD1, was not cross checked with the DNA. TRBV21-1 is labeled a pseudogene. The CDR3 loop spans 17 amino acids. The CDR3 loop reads CASSLYLQGKRDQPQHF. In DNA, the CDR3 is TGTGCCAGCAGCCTTTACCTTCAGGGTAAACGGGATCAGCCCCAGCATTTT.

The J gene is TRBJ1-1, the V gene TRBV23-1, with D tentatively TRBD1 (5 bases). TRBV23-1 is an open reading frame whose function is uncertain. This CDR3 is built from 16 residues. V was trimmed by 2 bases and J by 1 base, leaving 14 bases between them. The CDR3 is CASSQPQAQGNTEAFF. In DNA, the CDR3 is TGCGCCAGCAGTCAACCCCAGGCCCAGGGGAACACTGAAGCTTTCTTT.

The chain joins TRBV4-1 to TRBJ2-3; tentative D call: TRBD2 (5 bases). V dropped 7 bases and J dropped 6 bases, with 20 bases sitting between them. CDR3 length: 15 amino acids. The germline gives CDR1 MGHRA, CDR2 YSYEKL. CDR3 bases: TGCGCCAGCAACGTACGGCCCGGGATGGCGGATACGCAGTATTTT. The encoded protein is CASNVRPGMADTQYF.

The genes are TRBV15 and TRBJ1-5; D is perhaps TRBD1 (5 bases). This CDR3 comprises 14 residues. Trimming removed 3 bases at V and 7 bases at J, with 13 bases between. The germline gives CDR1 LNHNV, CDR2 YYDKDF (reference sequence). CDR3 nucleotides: TGTGCCACCAGCAGCCGGGGCGCTTGGCAGCCCCAGCATTTT. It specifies CATSSRGAWQPQHF. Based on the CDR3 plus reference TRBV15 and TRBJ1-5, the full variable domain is DAMVIQNPRYQVTQFGKPVTLSCSQTLNHNVMYWYQQKSSQAPKLLFHYYDKDFNNEADTPDNFQSRRPNTSFCFLDIRSPGLGDTAMYLCATSSRGAWQPQHFGDGTRLSIL.

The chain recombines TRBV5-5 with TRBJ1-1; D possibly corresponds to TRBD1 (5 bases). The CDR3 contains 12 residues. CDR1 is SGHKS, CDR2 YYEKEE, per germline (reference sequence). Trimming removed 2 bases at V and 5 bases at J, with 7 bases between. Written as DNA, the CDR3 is TGTGCCAGCAGCTTTAGGGGTACTGAAGCTTTCTTT. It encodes CASSFRGTEAFF.

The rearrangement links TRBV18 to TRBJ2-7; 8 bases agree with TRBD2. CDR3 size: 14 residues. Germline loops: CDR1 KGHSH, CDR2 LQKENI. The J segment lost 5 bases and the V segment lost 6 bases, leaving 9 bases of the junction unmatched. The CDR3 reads CASSPRAGDDEQYF. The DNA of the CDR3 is TGTGCCAGCTCCCCAAGAGCGGGAGACGACGAGCAGTACTTC.

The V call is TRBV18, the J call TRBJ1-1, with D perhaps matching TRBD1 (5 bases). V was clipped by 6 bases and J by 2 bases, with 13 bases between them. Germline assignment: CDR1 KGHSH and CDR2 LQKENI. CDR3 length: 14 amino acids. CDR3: CASSPGTGNTEAFF. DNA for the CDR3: TGTGCCAGCTCCCCCGGGACCGGTAACACTGAAGCTTTCTTT.

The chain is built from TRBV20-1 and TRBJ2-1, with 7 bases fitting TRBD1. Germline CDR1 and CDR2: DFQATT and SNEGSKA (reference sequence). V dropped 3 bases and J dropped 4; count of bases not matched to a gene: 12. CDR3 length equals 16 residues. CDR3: CSASSLRDSAYNEQFF. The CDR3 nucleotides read TGCAGTGCTAGTTCTCTCCGGGACAGTGCGTACAATGAGCAGTTCTTC.

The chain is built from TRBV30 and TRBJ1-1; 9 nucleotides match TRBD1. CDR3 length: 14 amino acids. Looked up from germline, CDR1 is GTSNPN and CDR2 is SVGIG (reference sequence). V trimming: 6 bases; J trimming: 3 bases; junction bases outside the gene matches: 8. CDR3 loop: CACIPGTGYTEAFF. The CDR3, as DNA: TGTGCCTGTATTCCAGGGACAGGGTACACTGAAGCTTTCTTT.

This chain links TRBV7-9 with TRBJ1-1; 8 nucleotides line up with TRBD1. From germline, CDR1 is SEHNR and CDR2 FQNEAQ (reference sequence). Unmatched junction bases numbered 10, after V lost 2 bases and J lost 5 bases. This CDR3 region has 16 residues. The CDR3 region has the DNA TGTGCCAGCAGCTTATTAAGCAGGGGGCTTCGGACTGAAGCTTTCTTT. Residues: CASSLLSRGLRTEAFF.

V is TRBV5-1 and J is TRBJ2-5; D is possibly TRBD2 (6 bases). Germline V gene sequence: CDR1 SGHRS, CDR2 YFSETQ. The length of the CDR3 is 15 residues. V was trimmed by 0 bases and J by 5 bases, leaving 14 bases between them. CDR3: CASSLAGEDRETQYF. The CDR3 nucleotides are TGCGCCAGCAGCTTGGCGGGGGAGGACCGCGAGACCCAGTACTTC.

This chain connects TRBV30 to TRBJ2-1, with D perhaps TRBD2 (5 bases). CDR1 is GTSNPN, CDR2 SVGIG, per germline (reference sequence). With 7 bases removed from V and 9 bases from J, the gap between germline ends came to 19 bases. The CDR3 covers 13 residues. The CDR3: CASESQNRGEQFF. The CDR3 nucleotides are TGTGCCTCCGAGTCACAGAATCGGGGTGAGCAGTTCTTC.

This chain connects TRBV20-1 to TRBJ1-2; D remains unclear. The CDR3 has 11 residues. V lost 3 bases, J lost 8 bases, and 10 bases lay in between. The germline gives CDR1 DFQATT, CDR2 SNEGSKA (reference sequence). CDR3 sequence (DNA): TGCAGTGCTAGGGTTCGGATCGGCTACACCTTC. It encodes CSARVRIGYTF.